This record covers a single TCR beta chain. Its matching antigen is unknown. The data were taken from a study of T cell responses to AZD1222 COVID-19 vaccine. General study points: Spike-specific TCR breadth and depth rose after two AZD1222 doses. Repertoire collection took place solely once the T cell response had peaked. Females outnumbered males among donors, who were mostly white British; clonal diversity was possibly underestimated. Among vaccine-associated CD4 TCRs, coverage spanned spike, with dominance at 160-218 and 743-854.

The repertoire was sequenced with immunoSEQ multiplex PCR; TCRdb's copy has only in-frame clones and lacks some. The sample records around 180,000 clones, 70% to 90% being singletons. The receptor was derived from an adult in good health. This specimen consisted of peripheral blood, obtained on day 0 of AZD1222 vaccination.

DNA of the CDR3: TGCGCCAGCAGTGAGTCGATTCTAGCGGGAGACGAGACCCAGTACTTC. Amino acid sequence: CASSESILAGDETQYF. This chain links TRBV10-1 with TRBJ2-5, with 10 positions matching TRBD2. The germline CDR1 and CDR2 sequences are WNHNN and SYGVQD (reference sequence). The CDR3 length is 16 residues. The trim removed 0 bases at V and 5 bases at J, leaving 6 bases unmatched.